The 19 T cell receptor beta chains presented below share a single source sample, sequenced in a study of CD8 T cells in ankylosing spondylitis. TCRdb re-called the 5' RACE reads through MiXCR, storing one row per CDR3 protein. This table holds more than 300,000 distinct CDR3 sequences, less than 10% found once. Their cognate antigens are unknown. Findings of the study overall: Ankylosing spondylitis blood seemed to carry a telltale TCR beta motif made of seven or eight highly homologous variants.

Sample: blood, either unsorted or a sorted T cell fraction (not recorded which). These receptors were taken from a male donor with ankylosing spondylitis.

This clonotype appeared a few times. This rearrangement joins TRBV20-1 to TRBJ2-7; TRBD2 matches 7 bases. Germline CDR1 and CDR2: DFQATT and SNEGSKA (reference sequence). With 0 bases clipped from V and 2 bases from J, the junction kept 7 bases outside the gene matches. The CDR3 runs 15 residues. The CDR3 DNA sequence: TGCAGTGCTAGAGAGGGGAGGGCTTCTACCTACGAGCAGTACTTC. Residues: CSAREGRASTYEQYF.

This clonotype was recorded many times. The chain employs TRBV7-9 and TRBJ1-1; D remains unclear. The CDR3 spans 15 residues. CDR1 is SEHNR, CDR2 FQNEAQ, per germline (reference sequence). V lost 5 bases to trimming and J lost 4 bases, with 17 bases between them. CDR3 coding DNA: TGTGCCAGCAGCCTAGACGGGCTCGGCCGCACTGAAGCTTTCTTT. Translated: CASSLDGLGRTEAFF.

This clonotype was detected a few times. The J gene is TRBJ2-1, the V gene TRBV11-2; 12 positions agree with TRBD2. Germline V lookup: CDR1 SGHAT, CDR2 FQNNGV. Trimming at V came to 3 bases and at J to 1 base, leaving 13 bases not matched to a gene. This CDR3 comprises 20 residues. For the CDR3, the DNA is TGTGCCAGCAGCTTGGTATCGGTGACTAGCGGGAGTGGGTCCTACAATGAGCAGTTCTTC. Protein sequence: CASSLVSVTSGSGSYNEQFF.

The CDR3, as DNA: TGTGCCAGCAGTCGCCAGGGACAGGGGAACTATGGCTACACCTTC. Translating gives CASSRQGQGNYGYTF. The chain links TRBV27 to TRBJ1-2; 10 bases match TRBD1. This CDR3 comprises 15 residues. Germline CDR1 and CDR2: MNHEY and SMNVEV (reference sequence). After removal of 5 bases from V and 2 bases from J, the junction contained 5 bases not matched to a gene.

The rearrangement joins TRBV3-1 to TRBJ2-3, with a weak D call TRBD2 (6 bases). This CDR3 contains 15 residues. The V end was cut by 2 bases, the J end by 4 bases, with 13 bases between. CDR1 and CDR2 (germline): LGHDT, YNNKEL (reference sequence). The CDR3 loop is CASSQMPTSPDTQYF. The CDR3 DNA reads TGTGCCAGCAGCCAAATGCCGACTAGTCCAGATACGCAGTATTTT.

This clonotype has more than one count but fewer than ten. As DNA, the CDR3 is TGTGCCAGCAGGACTAGCGGGAGGGTAGGCTACTTC. Its translation: CASRTSGRVGYF. The chain has TRBV6-2 or TRBV6-3 and TRBJ2-5; 14 nucleotides line up with TRBD2. Losses at the gene ends were 6 bases for V and 14 bases for J; bases not matched to a gene: 5. The V gene's germline CDR1 is MNHEY and CDR2 SVGEGT. The CDR3 runs 12 residues.

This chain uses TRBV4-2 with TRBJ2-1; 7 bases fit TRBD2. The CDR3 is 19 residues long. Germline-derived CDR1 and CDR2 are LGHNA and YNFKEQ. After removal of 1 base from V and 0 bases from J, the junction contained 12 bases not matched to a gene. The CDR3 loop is CASSQGGGFAESSYNEQFF. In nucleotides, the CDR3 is TGTGCCAGCAGCCAAGGGGGGGGATTTGCGGAGAGCTCCTACAATGAGCAGTTCTTC.

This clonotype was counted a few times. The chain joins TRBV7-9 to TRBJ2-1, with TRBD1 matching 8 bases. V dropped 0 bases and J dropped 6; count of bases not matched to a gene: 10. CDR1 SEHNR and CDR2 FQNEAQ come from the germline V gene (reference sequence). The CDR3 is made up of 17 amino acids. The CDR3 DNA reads TGTGCCAGCAGCTTAGCGCAGGGGGCAATATATCTCAATGAGCAGTTCTTC. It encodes CASSLAQGAIYLNEQFF. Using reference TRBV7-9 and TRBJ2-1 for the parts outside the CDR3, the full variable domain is DTGVSQNPRHKITKRGQNVTFRCDPISEHNRLYWYRQTLGQGPEFLTYFQNEAQLEKSRLLSDRFSAERPKGSFSTLEIQRTEQGDSAMYLCASSLAQGAIYLNEQFFGPGTRLTVL.

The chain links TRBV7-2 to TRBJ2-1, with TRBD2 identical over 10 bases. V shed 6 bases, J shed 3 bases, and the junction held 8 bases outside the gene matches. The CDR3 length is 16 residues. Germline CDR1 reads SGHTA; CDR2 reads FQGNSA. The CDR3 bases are TGTGCCAGCAGTTCTCGGACTAGCGGAAACTACAATGAGCAGTTCTTC. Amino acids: CASSSRTSGNYNEQFF.

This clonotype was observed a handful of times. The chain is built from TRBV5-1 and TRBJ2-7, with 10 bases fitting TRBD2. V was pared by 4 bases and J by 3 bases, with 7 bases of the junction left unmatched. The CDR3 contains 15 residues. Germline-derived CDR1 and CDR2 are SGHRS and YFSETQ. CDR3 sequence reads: CASSPKLAGIYEQYF. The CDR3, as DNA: TGCGCCAGCAGCCCAAAACTAGCGGGAATCTACGAGCAGTACTTC.

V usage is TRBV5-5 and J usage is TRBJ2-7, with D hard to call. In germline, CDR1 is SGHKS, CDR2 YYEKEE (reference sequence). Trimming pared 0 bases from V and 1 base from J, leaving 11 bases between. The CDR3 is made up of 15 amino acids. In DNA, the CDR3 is TGTGCCAGCAGCTTGGGTTCCGCAGTATCCTACGAGCAGTACTTC. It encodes CASSLGSAVSYEQYF.

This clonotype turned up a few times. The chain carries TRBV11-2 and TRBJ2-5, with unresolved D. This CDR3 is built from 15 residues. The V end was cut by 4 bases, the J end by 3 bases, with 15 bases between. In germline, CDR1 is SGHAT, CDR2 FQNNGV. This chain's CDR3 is CASSSFGQAEETQYF. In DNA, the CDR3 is TGTGCCAGCAGCTCATTTGGGCAGGCAGAAGAGACCCAGTACTTC.

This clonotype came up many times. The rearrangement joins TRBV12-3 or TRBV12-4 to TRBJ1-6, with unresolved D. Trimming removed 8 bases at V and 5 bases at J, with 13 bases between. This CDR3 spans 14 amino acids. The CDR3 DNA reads TGTGCCAGCGACTCGGGGATGAATAATTCACCCCTCCACTTT. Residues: CASDSGMNNSPLHF.

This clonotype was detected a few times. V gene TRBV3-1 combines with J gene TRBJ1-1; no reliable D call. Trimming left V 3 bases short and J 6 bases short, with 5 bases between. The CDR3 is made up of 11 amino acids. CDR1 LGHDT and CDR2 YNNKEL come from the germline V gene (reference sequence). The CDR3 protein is CASSQGSEAFF. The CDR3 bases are TGTGCCAGCAGCCAGGGGTCTGAAGCTTTCTTT.

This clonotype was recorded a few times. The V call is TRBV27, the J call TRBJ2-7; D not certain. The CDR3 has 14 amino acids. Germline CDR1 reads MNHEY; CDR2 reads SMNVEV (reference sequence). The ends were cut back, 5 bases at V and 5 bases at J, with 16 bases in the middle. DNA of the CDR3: TGTGCCAGCAGTCTACGGACCCCCGCACACGAGCAGTACTTC. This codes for CASSLRTPAHEQYF.

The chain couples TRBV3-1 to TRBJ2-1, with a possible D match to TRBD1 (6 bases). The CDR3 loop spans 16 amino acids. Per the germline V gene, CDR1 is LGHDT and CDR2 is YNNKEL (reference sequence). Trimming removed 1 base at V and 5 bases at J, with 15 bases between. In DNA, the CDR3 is TGTGCCAGCAGCCAAGCTCCGGGACAAGTGAACAATGAGCAGTTCTTC. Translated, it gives CASSQAPGQVNNEQFF.

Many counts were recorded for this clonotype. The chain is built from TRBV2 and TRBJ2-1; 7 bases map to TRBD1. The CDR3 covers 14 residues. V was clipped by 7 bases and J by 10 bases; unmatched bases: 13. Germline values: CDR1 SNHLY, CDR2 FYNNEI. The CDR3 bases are TGTGCCAGCACTCGACTGCAGGGACAGTCGGAGCAGTTCTTC. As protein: CASTRLQGQSEQFF.

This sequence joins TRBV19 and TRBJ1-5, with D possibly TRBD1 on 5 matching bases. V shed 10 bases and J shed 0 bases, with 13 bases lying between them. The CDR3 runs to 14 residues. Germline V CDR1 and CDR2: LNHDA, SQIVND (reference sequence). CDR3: CATRDGYSNQPQHF. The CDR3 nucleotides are TGTGCCACCCGGGACGGGTATAGCAATCAGCCCCAGCATTTT. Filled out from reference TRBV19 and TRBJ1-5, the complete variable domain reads DGGITQSPKYLFRKEGQNVTLSCEQNLNHDAMYWYRQDPGQGLRLIYYSQIVNDFQKGDIAEGYSVSREKKESFPLTVTSAQKNPTAFYLCATRDGYSNQPQHFGDGTRLSIL.

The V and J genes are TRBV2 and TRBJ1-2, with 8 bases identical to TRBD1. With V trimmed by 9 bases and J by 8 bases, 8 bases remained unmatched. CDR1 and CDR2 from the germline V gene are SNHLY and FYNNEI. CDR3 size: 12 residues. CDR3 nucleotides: TGTGCCAGTCGACAGGGGTCCGGCGGCTACACCTTC. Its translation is CASRQGSGGYTF.